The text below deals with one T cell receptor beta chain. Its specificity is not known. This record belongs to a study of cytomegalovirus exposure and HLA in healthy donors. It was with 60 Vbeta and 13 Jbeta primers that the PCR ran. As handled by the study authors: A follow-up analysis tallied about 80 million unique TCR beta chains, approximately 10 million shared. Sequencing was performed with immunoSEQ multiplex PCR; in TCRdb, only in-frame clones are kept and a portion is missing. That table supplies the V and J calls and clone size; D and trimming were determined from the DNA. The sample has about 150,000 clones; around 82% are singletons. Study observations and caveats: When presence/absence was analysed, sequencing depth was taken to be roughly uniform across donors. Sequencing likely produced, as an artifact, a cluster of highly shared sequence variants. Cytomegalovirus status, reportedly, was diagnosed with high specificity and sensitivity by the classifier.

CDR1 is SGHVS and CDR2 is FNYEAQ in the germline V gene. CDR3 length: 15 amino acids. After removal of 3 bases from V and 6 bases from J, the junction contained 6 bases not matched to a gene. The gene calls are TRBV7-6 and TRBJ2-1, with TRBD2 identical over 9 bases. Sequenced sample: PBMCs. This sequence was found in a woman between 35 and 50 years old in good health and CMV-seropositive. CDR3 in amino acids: CASSFSGSASNEQFF. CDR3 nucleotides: TGTGCCAGCAGCTTTAGCGGGAGCGCTAGCAATGAGCAGTTCTTC.